This is a list of T cell receptor beta chains from one sample in a study of molecular identifiers for immune sequencing clone quantification. MiXCR, applied by TCRdb to the PCR reads, yields one record per CDR3 protein. The sample yields about half a million distinct CDR3 sequences, over 20% seen once. Sequencing was performed on naive CD8+ T cells from blood, with Jurkat cell RNA spiked in. These receptors all stem from a human donor in good health. Some libraries in this study had Jurkat cell RNA spiked in. Both conserved end residues are part of each CDR3. A D gene is named only where the DNA matches it firmly. Size is stated for part of the rows, as once, few or many counts, or as a class when the clone is expanded.

V: TRBV28; D: TRBD2; J: TRBJ2-7; size: many; CDR3: CASSSPPGLAYEQYF; DNA: TGTGCCAGCAGTTCGCCTCCAGGACTAGCCTACGAGCAGTACTTC
V: TRBV24-1; D: .; J: TRBJ2-1; size: few; CDR3: CATSDLRENANEQFF; DNA: TGTGCCACCAGTGATCTACGGGAGAATGCCAATGAGCAGTTCTTC
V: TRBV5-1; D: .; J: TRBJ2-6; size: .; CDR3: CASSSPVRQVAGANVLTF; DNA: TGCGCCAGCAGCTCGCCGGTCCGCCAAGTAGCTGGGGCCAACGTCCTGACTTTC
V: TRBV19; D: .; J: TRBJ2-2; size: few; CDR3: CASRSWHGVWDTGELFF; DNA: TGTGCCAGTAGGTCCTGGCATGGGGTTTGGGACACCGGGGAGCTGTTTTTT
V: TRBV19; D: TRBD1; J: TRBJ2-3; size: few; CDR3: CASSIRDSFTDTQYF; DNA: TGTGCCAGTAGTATAAGGGACAGCTTCACAGATACGCAGTATTTT
V: TRBV5-1; D: TRBD1; J: TRBJ2-7; size: many; CDR3: CASSGTAVDYEQYF; DNA: TGCGCCAGCAGCGGGACAGCGGTCGACTACGAGCAGTACTTC
V: TRBV20-1; D: .; J: TRBJ1-1; size: few; CDR3: CSARERGRYTEAFF; DNA: TGCAGTGCTAGAGAAAGAGGTCGTTACACTGAAGCTTTCTTT
V: TRBV5-6; D: .; J: TRBJ2-3; size: many; CDR3: CASSPSATSTDTQYF; DNA: TGTGCCAGCAGCCCTAGCGCAACCAGCACAGATACGCAGTATTTT
V: TRBV5-4; D: .; J: TRBJ2-7; size: .; CDR3: CASSLKGEPSYEQYF; DNA: TGTGCCAGCAGCTTGAAGGGGGAGCCTTCCTACGAGCAGTACTTC
V: TRBV9; D: .; J: TRBJ1-4; size: many; CDR3: CASSPGNTATNEKLFF; DNA: TGTGCCAGCAGCCCAGGAAATACTGCAACTAATGAAAAACTGTTTTTT
V: TRBV27; D: TRBD1; J: TRBJ2-5; size: few; CDR3: CASSWGTGIGLETQYF; DNA: TGTGCCAGCAGTTGGGGGACAGGGATAGGTCTAGAGACCCAGTACTTC
V: TRBV9; D: TRBD2; J: TRBJ2-3; size: .; CDR3: CASSSPGGPKGTQYF; DNA: TGTGCCAGCAGCTCTCCGGGGGGGCCGAAGGGTACGCAGTATTTT
V: TRBV11-2; D: .; J: TRBJ2-7; size: .; CDR3: CASSLEDGRSHSYEQYF; DNA: TGTGCCAGCAGCTTAGAAGATGGGAGAAGCCACTCCTACGAGCAGTACTTC
V: TRBV7-6; D: TRBD1; J: TRBJ1-1; size: .; CDR3: CASSLTTGGLTEAFF; DNA: TGTGCCAGCAGCTTGACCACAGGGGGGCTGACTGAAGCTTTCTTT
V: TRBV4-3; D: TRBD2; J: TRBJ2-1; size: .; CDR3: CASSLSGAAYNERFF; DNA: TGCGCCAGCAGCCTGAGCGGGGCCGCCTACAATGAGCGGTTCTTC
V: TRBV9; D: .; J: TRBJ1-1; size: few; CDR3: CASREVETEAFF; DNA: TGTGCCAGCAGAGAGGTTGAGACTGAAGCTTTCTTT
V: TRBV5-1; D: .; J: TRBJ2-3; size: many; CDR3: CASRSWGAEETTDTQYF; DNA: TGCGCCAGCAGATCGTGGGGAGCGGAGGAGACCACAGATACGCAGTATTTT
V: TRBV6-2/TRBV6-3; D: .; J: TRBJ1-5; size: .; CDR3: CASSYRLGSSVNQPQHF; DNA: TGTGCCAGCAGTTATCGGTTGGGTTCGAGCGTCAATCAGCCCCAGCATTTT
V: TRBV5-5; D: .; J: TRBJ2-5; size: .; CDR3: CASSLVVRVTQYF; DNA: TGTGCCAGCAGCTTGGTGGTCAGAGTGACCCAGTACTTC
V: TRBV7-9; D: TRBD2; J: TRBJ2-7; size: many; CDR3: CASSRGLAGTFGEQYF; DNA: TGTGCCAGCAGCCGAGGACTAGCGGGAACCTTTGGGGAGCAGTACTTC
V: TRBV27; D: .; J: TRBJ2-7; size: .; CDR3: CAGSSTGSGSYEQYF; DNA: TGTGCCGGCAGTTCAACAGGGTCCGGCTCCTACGAGCAGTACTTC
V: TRBV27; D: .; J: TRBJ2-1; size: few; CDR3: CASSLPGTYNEQFF; DNA: TGTGCCAGCAGTTTGCCGGGAACATACAATGAGCAGTTCTTC
V: TRBV7-6; D: TRBD2; J: TRBJ2-3; size: many; CDR3: CASSFSGGDPTDTQYF; DNA: TGTGCCAGCAGCTTCTCTGGGGGGGATCCCACAGATACGCAGTATTTT
V: TRBV7-9; D: TRBD1; J: TRBJ1-1; size: many; CDR3: CASSSTGVAEAFF; DNA: TGTGCCAGCAGCTCAACAGGGGTGGCTGAAGCTTTCTTT
V: TRBV9; D: .; J: TRBJ1-5; size: .; CDR3: CASSAHWEGRPQHF; DNA: TGTGCCAGCAGCGCTCATTGGGAAGGGCGGCCCCAGCATTTT
V: TRBV13; D: .; J: TRBJ2-7; size: .; CDR3: CASSLAVEQYF; DNA: TGTGCCAGCAGCTTAGCTGTAGAGCAGTACTTC
V: TRBV4-2; D: TRBD2; J: TRBJ2-2; size: few; CDR3: CASSQNLAGGPSGELFF; DNA: TGTGCCAGCAGCCAAAATCTGGCGGGAGGGCCTAGCGGGGAGCTGTTTTTT
V: TRBV7-8; D: .; J: TRBJ1-1; size: many; CDR3: CASSSAGRTNTEAFF; DNA: TGTGCCAGCAGCTCTGCCGGACGGACGAACACTGAAGCTTTCTTT
V: TRBV7-9; D: .; J: TRBJ2-1; size: many; CDR3: CASSFPAEHSYNEQFF; DNA: TGTGCCAGCAGCTTCCCAGCGGAACACTCCTACAATGAGCAGTTCTTC
V: TRBV5-4; D: .; J: TRBJ1-4; size: many; CDR3: CASSQKWGEGKLFF; DNA: TGTGCCAGCAGCCAGAAATGGGGTGAAGGAAAACTGTTTTTT
V: TRBV20-1; D: .; J: TRBJ2-7; size: many; CDR3: CSARDLGVMHEQYF; DNA: TGCAGTGCTAGAGATCTCGGGGTGATGCACGAGCAGTACTTC
V: TRBV19; D: .; J: TRBJ2-7; size: .; CDR3: CASTLGSSGSYEQYF; DNA: TGTGCCAGTACCCTTGGAAGTTCGGGCTCCTACGAGCAGTACTTC
V: TRBV27; D: .; J: TRBJ1-5; size: .; CDR3: CASSYREGSNQPQHF; DNA: TGTGCCAGCAGTTACAGGGAGGGAAGCAATCAGCCCCAGCATTTT
V: TRBV7-9; D: .; J: TRBJ1-5; size: .; CDR3: CASSQVGLGDQPQHF; DNA: TGTGCCAGCAGCCAAGTGGGGTTAGGGGATCAGCCCCAGCATTTT
V: TRBV19; D: .; J: TRBJ1-1; size: .; CDR3: CASSNQGLTEDFF; DNA: TGTGCCAGTAGTAATCAGGGGCTCACTGAAGATTTCTTT
V: TRBV5-6; D: .; J: TRBJ1-4; size: .; CDR3: CASSPEGQGATNEKLFF; DNA: TGTGCCAGCAGCCCGGAGGGTCAGGGTGCAACTAATGAAAAACTGTTTTTT
V: TRBV2; D: TRBD1; J: TRBJ2-1; size: few; CDR3: CASRVGQGYNEQFF; DNA: TGTGCCAGCAGAGTGGGACAGGGGTACAATGAGCAGTTCTTC
V: TRBV30; D: TRBD1; J: TRBJ1-5; size: few; CDR3: CAWSPPDRVWVFGNQPQHF; DNA: TGTGCCTGGAGCCCCCCGGACAGGGTGTGGGTCTTCGGCAATCAGCCCCAGCATTTT
V: TRBV5-3; D: .; J: TRBJ1-6; size: few; CDR3: CASSLTGKSPLHF; DNA: TGTGCCAGCAGCTTAACAGGGAAGTCACCCCTCCACTTT
V: TRBV6-6; D: .; J: TRBJ2-2; size: many; CDR3: CASSGDETRNTGELFF; DNA: TGTGCCAGCAGTGGGGATGAGACAAGGAACACCGGGGAGCTGTTTTTT
V: TRBV29-1; D: TRBD1; J: TRBJ2-7; size: many; CDR3: CSANRGHYEQYF; DNA: TGCAGCGCCAACAGGGGGCATTACGAGCAGTACTTC
V: TRBV9; D: .; J: TRBJ2-1; size: .; CDR3: CASSPGAYEQFF; DNA: TGTGCCAGCAGCCCTGGGGCTTATGAGCAGTTCTTC
V: TRBV7-9; D: .; J: TRBJ2-6; size: many; CDR3: CASSLIAGGANVLTF; DNA: TGTGCCAGCAGCTTAATAGCTGGTGGGGCCAACGTCCTGACTTTC